The next 25 T cell receptor beta chains were all read from a single sample in a study of T cell responses to AZD1222 COVID-19 vaccine. Profiling relied on immunoSEQ multiplex PCR, and the TCRdb table lists in-frame clones only, not all of them. The data hold about 170,000 clones, with about nine tenths observed a single time. The material sequenced was peripheral blood, taken on day 0 of AZD1222 vaccination. The receptors were gathered from an adult in good health.

The chain is built from TRBV7-9 and TRBJ1-6; a weak D match, TRBD1 (6 bases). CDR3 size: 17 residues. CDR1 is SEHNR, CDR2 FQNEAQ, per germline (reference sequence). With 2 bases removed from V and 6 bases from J, the gap between germline ends came to 17 bases. CDR3 bases: TGTGCCAGCAGCTTACCCCCGGGGGGGGCAAGTAATTCACCCCTCCACTTT. Amino acids: CASSLPPGGASNSPLHF.

Here the CDR3 reads CASSPTTGGYEQFF. The CDR3 DNA reads TGTGCCAGCAGCCCAACGACAGGGGGCTATGAGCAGTTCTTC. The chain uses TRBV11-3 and TRBJ2-1, with 10 bases identical to TRBD1. The length of the CDR3 is 14 residues. Per germline, CDR1 SGHNT and CDR2 YENEEA. The trim removed 5 bases at V and 8 bases at J, leaving 6 bases unmatched. Full variable domain (outside the CDR3, taken from reference TRBV11-3 and TRBJ2-1): EAGVVQSPRYKIIEKKQPVAFWCNPISGHNTLYWYLQNLGQGPELLIRYENEEAVDDSQLPKDRFSAERLKGVDSTLKIQPAELGDSAVYLCASSPTTGGYEQFFGPGTRLTVL.

The V and J genes are TRBV5-8 and TRBJ1-5; unclear D gene. Germline CDR1 reads SGHTS; CDR2 reads YDEGEE. With 1 base removed from V and 6 bases from J, the gap between germline ends came to 8 bases. CDR3 length equals 13 residues. The CDR3 reads CASSLKFVQPQHF. The CDR3 DNA reads TGTGCCAGCAGCTTGAAGTTCGTTCAGCCCCAGCATTTT.

The chain links TRBV24-1 to TRBJ2-7, with 10 bases aligning to TRBD1. The V segment lost 4 bases and the J segment 4 bases; nucleotides outside the gene matches: 0. The germline V gene has CDR1 KGHDR and CDR2 SFDVKD. This CDR3 contains 13 residues. Here the CDR3 reads CATSEGQGYEQYF. The CDR3 DNA reads as TGTGCCACCAGTGAGGGACAGGGGTACGAGCAGTACTTC.

In nucleotides, the CDR3 is TGTGCCAGCAGCCCCCGACCCCCTGGGGACAGGGATAATTCACCCCTCCACTTT. Translating gives CASSPRPPGDRDNSPLHF. The chain joins TRBV5-4 to TRBJ1-6, with TRBD1 identical over 9 bases. Per germline, CDR1 SGHNT and CDR2 YYREEE (reference sequence). There are 18 residues in the CDR3. V shed 4 bases, J shed 5 bases, and the junction held 13 bases outside the gene matches.

The chain uses TRBV3-1 (or the pseudogene TRBV3-2) and TRBJ2-7, with D unclear. The V gene's germline CDR1 is LGHDT and CDR2 YNNKEL (reference sequence). The CDR3 is 16 amino acids. Trimming removed 0 bases from V and 5 bases from J, with 17 bases in between. This CDR3 is CASSQDPVYSAHEQYF. The CDR3 nucleotides read TGTGCCAGCAGCCAAGATCCCGTTTATTCTGCCCACGAGCAGTACTTC.

The chain has TRBV6-1 and TRBJ2-1; D unclear. Germline values: CDR1 MNHNS, CDR2 SASEGT. Trimming removed 2 bases at V and 2 bases at J, with 4 bases between. The CDR3 consists of 13 residues. The CDR3 DNA reads as TGTGCCAGCAGTGAACCCCCCTACAATGAGCAGTTCTTC. Protein sequence: CASSEPPYNEQFF.

The chain combines TRBV19 with TRBJ1-5; D is undetermined. Germline CDR1 LNHDA, CDR2 SQIVND (reference sequence). V lost 1 base to trimming and J lost 9 bases, with 10 bases between them. The CDR3 contains 13 residues. Here the CDR3 reads CASSIGPLGPQHF. CDR3 nucleotides: TGTGCCAGTAGTATAGGCCCGCTTGGGCCCCAGCATTTT.

The CDR3 coding sequence is TGTGCCTGGAGTGTACCCCCGACTAGCGGGGGCCTAAGGGGGCAAGAGACCCAGTACTTC. Its protein product is CAWSVPPTSGGLRGQETQYF. The chain combines TRBV30 with TRBJ2-5; the match to TRBD2 covers 12 bases. Germline CDR1 reads GTSNPN; CDR2 reads SVGIG (reference sequence). There are 20 residues in the CDR3. Unmatched junction bases numbered 16, after V lost 0 bases and J lost 2 bases.

The DNA for the CDR3 is TGTGCCAGCAGTTTTTCGGCCACTGAAGCTTTCTTT. It specifies CASSFSATEAFF. The V gene is TRBV12-3 or TRBV12-4, the J gene TRBJ1-1; D gene ambiguous. V was pared by 3 bases and J by 4 bases, with 6 bases between. This CDR3 has 12 residues.

The gene calls are TRBV7-2 and TRBJ1-2; TRBD1 is a possible D gene (5 bases). This CDR3 contains 15 residues. Trimming stripped 0 bases from V and 3 bases from J, with 11 bases between. Germline CDR1 SGHTA, CDR2 FQGNSA. The CDR3 region has the DNA TGTGCCAGCAGCTTAGCGGGAGGGACCTACTATGGCTACACCTTC. It encodes CASSLAGGTYYGYTF.

This sequence joins TRBV5-1 and TRBJ1-1, with D possibly being TRBD1 (6 bases). The CDR3 is made up of 15 amino acids. V was cut by 1 base and J by 0 bases, with 10 bases left in between. Germline V lookup: CDR1 SGHRS, CDR2 YFSETQ. The CDR3, as DNA: TGCGCCAGCAGCTTGTCCGGGGGCGTGAACACTGAAGCTTTCTTT. It is translated as CASSLSGGVNTEAFF. The variable domain in full, completed from reference TRBV5-1 and TRBJ1-1, reads KAGVTQTPRYLIKTRGQQVTLSCSPISGHRSVSWYQQTPGQGLQFLFEYFSETQRNKGNFPGRFSGRQFSNSRSEMNVSTLELGDSALYLCASSLSGGVNTEAFFGQGTRLTVV.

The gene calls are TRBV5-8 and TRBJ1-2, with D hard to call. V shed 4 bases and J shed 7 bases, with 17 bases lying between them. Germline CDR1 is SGHTS and CDR2 is YDEGEE. This CDR3 is built from 14 residues. The CDR3 sequence is CASSTSPLWSGYTF. The CDR3 DNA sequence: TGTGCCAGCAGCACCAGCCCCCTATGGAGTGGCTACACCTTC.

This sequence joins TRBV2 and TRBJ2-7; TRBD2 agrees at 10 bases. The ends lost 0 bases at V and 12 bases at J; junction bases unmatched: 8. This CDR3 comprises 14 residues. Germline CDR1 reads SNHLY; CDR2 reads FYNNEI. The CDR3 sequence is CASSEARLAGGGYF. CDR3 DNA: TGTGCCAGCAGTGAAGCAAGACTAGCGGGCGGCGGGTACTTC.

This clone appeared a single time. The V gene is TRBV5-8, the J gene TRBJ2-3; D is perhaps TRBD1 or TRBD2 (6 bases each). Per the germline V gene, CDR1 is SGHTS and CDR2 is YDEGEE. V was cut by 2 bases and J by 0 bases, with 16 bases left in between. This CDR3 contains 17 residues. In DNA form, the CDR3 reads TGTGCCAGCAGCTTATACGTCGGGGGCGCTAGCACAGATACGCAGTATTTT. This translates into CASSLYVGGASTDTQYF. Supplemented by reference TRBV5-8 and TRBJ2-3, the full variable domain reads EAGVTQSPTHLIKTRGQQATLRCSPISGHTSVYWYQQALGLGLQFLLWYDEGEERNRGNFPPRFSGRQFPNYSSELNVNALELEDSALYLCASSLYVGGASTDTQYFGPGTRLTVL.

The V gene is TRBV6-5, the J gene TRBJ1-1, with D perhaps TRBD1 (5 bases). The ends were cut back, 5 bases at V and 4 bases at J, with 14 bases in the middle. The CDR3 is 14 residues long. Germline CDR1 MNHEY, CDR2 SVGAGI. CDR3: CASSTVGGGTEAFF. CDR3 coding DNA: TGTGCCAGCAGTACCGTGGGGGGGGGCACTGAAGCTTTCTTT.

V and J are TRBV11-3 and TRBJ2-2; 11 bases map to TRBD1. The length of the CDR3 is 15 residues. Germline V CDR1 and CDR2: SGHNT, YENEEA. V gave up 5 bases and J gave up 5 bases; unmatched junction bases: 4. CDR3 bases: TGTGCCAGCAGCCCGGGACAGGGGGGGACCGGGGAGCTGTTTTTT. Translating gives CASSPGQGGTGELFF.

The CDR3 region has the DNA TGTGCCAGCAGTGAGGTTGCTAGTTTATATGGCTACACCTTC. Amino acids: CASSEVASLYGYTF. The V call is TRBV2, the J call TRBJ1-2; no clear D. The germline V gene encodes CDR1 SNHLY and CDR2 FYNNEI. This CDR3 contains 14 residues. The ends were cut back, 3 bases at V and 5 bases at J, with 13 bases in the middle.

The V gene is TRBV5-1, the J gene TRBJ2-3; the D call may be TRBD1 or TRBD2 (5 bases each). Germline V CDR1 and CDR2: SGHRS, YFSETQ. V was cut by 1 base and J by 6 bases, with 15 bases left in between. The CDR3 has 15 residues. CDR3 nucleotide sequence: TGCGCCAGCAGCTTGAGGGGCACACTAGGGGATACGCAGTATTTT. Translating it yields CASSLRGTLGDTQYF.

This clone has only one observation. The rearrangement joins TRBV7-9 to TRBJ1-1, with 10 nucleotides matching TRBD1. The CDR3 is 15 amino acids. J lost 3 bases, V lost 5 bases, and 6 bases had no gene match. Germline lookup yields CDR1 SEHNR and CDR2 FQNEAQ (reference sequence). The CDR3 protein is CASSRDGTGDTEAFF. The CDR3, as DNA: TGTGCCAGCAGCCGAGACGGGACAGGGGACACTGAAGCTTTCTTT.

This chain uses TRBV5-6 with TRBJ2-1; the match to TRBD2 covers 7 bases. V dropped 5 bases and J dropped 6; count of bases not matched to a gene: 5. The CDR3 length is 13 residues. From germline, CDR1 is SGHDT and CDR2 YYEEEE. Written as DNA, the CDR3 is TGTGCCAGCAGAGCCGGGACTACCAATGAGCAGTTCTTC. This codes for CASRAGTTNEQFF.

The V and J genes are TRBV12-5 and TRBJ1-5; no firm D call. The germline V gene has CDR1 LGHNT and CDR2 FRNRAP. This CDR3 is 12 amino acids long. Trimming removed 6 bases from V and 7 bases from J, with 10 bases in between. CDR3 nucleotide sequence: TGTGCTAGTGGGATCAAGGACCAGCCCCAGCATTTT. It is translated as CASGIKDQPQHF.

V gene TRBV19 combines with J gene TRBJ2-1; D is undetermined. CDR3 length: 14 residues. Germline V lookup: CDR1 LNHDA, CDR2 SQIVND (reference sequence). Trimming left V 4 bases short and J 1 base short, with 8 bases between. CDR3 amino acids: CASSSGISYNEQFF. The DNA for the CDR3 is TGTGCCAGTAGTAGCGGAATATCCTACAATGAGCAGTTCTTC. The entire variable domain, with the rest obtained from reference TRBV19 and TRBJ2-1, is as follows: DGGITQSPKYLFRKEGQNVTLSCEQNLNHDAMYWYRQDPGQGLRLIYYSQIVNDFQKGDIAEGYSVSREKKESFPLTVTSAQKNPTAFYLCASSSGISYNEQFFGPGTRLTVL.

This clone was recorded only once. This chain links TRBV30 with TRBJ2-2; TRBD2 matches at 7 bases. The CDR3 spans 14 residues. Germline V gene lookup returns CDR1 GTSNPN and CDR2 SVGIG (reference sequence). V was pared by 4 bases and J by 3 bases, with 5 bases of the junction left unmatched. Written as DNA, the CDR3 is TGTGCCTGGATGCCGGGACTATACACCGGGGAGCTGTTTTTT. Its translation: CAWMPGLYTGELFF. The complete variable domain, with remaining parts taken from reference TRBV30 and TRBJ2-2, reads SQTIHQWPATLVQPVGSPLSLECTVEGTSNPNLYWYRQAAGRGLQLLFYSVGIGQISSEVPQNLSASRPQDRQFILSSKKLLLSDSGFYLCAWMPGLYTGELFFGEGSRLTVL.

The V call is TRBV14, the J call TRBJ1-6, with D uncertain. In germline, CDR1 is SGHDN, CDR2 FVKESK. V lost 1 base to trimming and J lost 7 bases, with 8 bases between them. The CDR3 totals 14 residues. Here the CDR3 DNA reads TGTGCCAGCAGCCAAGTAGACGGAAATTCACCCCTCCACTTT. As protein: CASSQVDGNSPLHF.